One T cell receptor (beta chain) is described in this entry. Antigen specificity is unknown. The TCR alpha and TCR beta cDNA libraries, bearing sample barcodes and UMIs, were generated by 5'RACE using constant-segment primers. TCRdb re-analysed the 5' RACE reads in MiXCR, keeping a single row per CDR3 protein. Here the sample spans fewer than 140,000 distinct CDR3 sequences, around 11% being singletons. The source of the sample is a study of T-cell memory formation after mild COVID-19. Study-wide points: Pre-infection memory showed some responding clones, and this suggested that cross-reactive memory joined.

The CDR3 sequence is 14 residues long. V lost 5 bases, J lost 3 bases, and 14 bases lay in between. The germline gives CDR1 WSHSY, CDR2 SAAADI. This sequence originates from an adult woman who had mild COVID-19 (a few samples of this study predate the infection). Cell type and time point are not known. The sample consisted of PBMCs or a T cell subset sorted from them (not recorded which). The chain links TRBV10-2 to TRBJ2-7, with D perhaps TRBD1 or TRBD2 (5 bases each). DNA for the CDR3: TGCGCCAGCAGTAGGGACGGAACCTACTACGAGCAGTACTTC. Amino acid sequence: CASSRDGTYYEQYF.